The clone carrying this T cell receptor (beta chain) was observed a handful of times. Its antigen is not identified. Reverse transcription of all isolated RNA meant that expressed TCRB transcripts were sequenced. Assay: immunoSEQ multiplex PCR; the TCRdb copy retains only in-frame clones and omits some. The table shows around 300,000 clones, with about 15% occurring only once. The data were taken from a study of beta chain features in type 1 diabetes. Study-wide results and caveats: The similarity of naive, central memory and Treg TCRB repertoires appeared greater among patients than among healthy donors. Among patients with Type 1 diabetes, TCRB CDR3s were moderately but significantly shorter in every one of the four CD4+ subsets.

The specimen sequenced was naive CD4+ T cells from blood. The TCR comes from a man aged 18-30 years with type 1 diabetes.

In DNA form, the CDR3 reads TGTGCCAGCAGCTTGCCGCTATCGAGGACAGGGGCGATGATGAATGAGCAGTTCTTC. Amino acids: CASSLPLSRTGAMMNEQFF. V is TRBV5-5 and J is TRBJ2-1; TRBD1 agrees at 9 bases. CDR3 length: 19 amino acids. Germline V CDR1 and CDR2: SGHKS, YYEKEE (reference sequence). J was trimmed by 7 bases and V by 1 base; bases with no gene match: 18. Looking up the rest from reference TRBV5-5 and TRBJ2-1 gives the full variable domain: DAGVTQSPTHLIKTRGQQVTLRCSPISGHKSVSWYQQVLGQGPQFIFQYYEKEERGRGNFPDRFSARQFPNYSSELNVNALLLGDSALYLCASSLPLSRTGAMMNEQFFGPGTRLTVL.